The table lists the clone carrying this T cell receptor beta chain with many counts. The antigen is not known. The data derive from a study of post-analysis software for immune sequencing data. Study-wide background: Some patients lacked subtype; others had relapsing-remitting, secondary progressive or progressive-relapsing disease.

Study results and limitations: Controls showed lower frequencies than patients for several TRBV segments, and TRBV5-6, TRBV5-1 and TRBV20-1 were among these. A significant reduction in normalized Chao1 diversity was observed in multiple sclerosis patients versus controls. The authors found that F measure strongly co-clustered same-batch samples.

The V gene lost 5 bases and the J gene lost 7 bases, with 11 bases spanning the gap. This CDR3 region has 12 residues. In germline, CDR1 is PRHDT, CDR2 FYEKMQ (reference sequence). Prepared libraries of TCR beta cDNA carried unique molecular identifiers. T cells numbering roughly 0.85 to 11 million gave rise to roughly 550,000 cDNA molecules. TCRdb analysed the PCR reads with MiXCR anew, one entry per CDR3 protein. The sample has some 370,000 distinct CDR3 sequences; roughly 36% are singletons. Sample: blood. V usage is TRBV13 and J usage is TRBJ2-5; tentatively, D is TRBD1 (6 bases). The sequence came from a girl aged 10-17 years with multiple sclerosis. The CDR3 nucleotides are TGTGCCAGCAGCCCCCCGACAGGGACCCAGTACTTC. Amino acid sequence: CASSPPTGTQYF.